What follows describes a single T cell receptor beta chain. The target antigen is unknown. Using its own MiXCR run on the 5' RACE reads, TCRdb lists one record per CDR3 protein. The table lists under 450,000 distinct CDR3 sequences, approximately 15% of them singletons. The data stem from a study of T-cell memory formation after mild COVID-19. Study summary: TCR clusters were mostly confined to one donor each.

The CDR3 loop spans 15 amino acids. In germline, CDR1 is SGHTA, CDR2 FQGNSA. Trimming took 4 bases from V and 4 from J, leaving 16 bases between them. Study findings and constraints: Contracting CD4+ clones sat mainly in CM and EM; CD8+ in EMRA. CD4+ bias marked clones expanding day 15 to 37, unlike balanced contracting clones.

The chain has TRBV7-2 and TRBJ2-5, with TRBD2 as a possible D gene (6 bases). Sample: PBMCs or a T cell subset sorted from them (not recorded which). The origin of this receptor is a man in his late teens or twenties who had mild COVID-19 (a few samples of this study predate the infection). Cell type and time point are not known. CDR3 coding DNA: TGTGCCAGCAGCTCCGGGGACTTCCTTGGAGAGACCCAGTACTTC. Translated: CASSSGDFLGETQYF.